This T cell receptor gamma chain is drawn from a study of gamma-delta chains in newborns, infants, children. Overall study context: Microbial exposure reportedly drives polyclonal innate γδ T cell expansion after birth.

V gave up 4 bases and J gave up 0 bases; unmatched junction bases: 5. The germline CDR1 and CDR2 sequences are EGSTGY and YDSYTSSV. This CDR3 is built from 15 residues. TCRdb reprocessed the reads through CATT. The sample lists 3,000 to 4,500 gamma-chain clones, around two thirds occurring once. The J gene is TRGJP2, the V gene TRGV4. TCRdb carries no J gene annotation; the J gene was assigned here by matching the DNA with germline. Sequencing used blood. The sequence was obtained from a child who was a newborn, infant or young child, either healthy, febrile or measles-vaccinated (not recorded which). In DNA form, the CDR3 reads TGTGCCACCTGGGAGACCTATAGTAGTGATTGGATCAAGACGTTT. Encoded protein: CATWETYSSDWIKTF.